Following are 27 T cell receptor beta chains from one sample sequenced in a study of blood T cell repertoires in COVID-19. Some clones are missing from TCRdb's copy, which holds only in-frame ones; the method was immunoSEQ multiplex PCR. This sample yields roughly 120,000 clones, of which about 80% are seen a single time; roughly 5.6% belongs to the top ten. Material for sequencing was peripheral blood. The receptor source for this set is a man in his 70s with acute or convalescent COVID-19.

The genes are TRBV6-5 and TRBJ1-6; D is perhaps TRBD1 (6 bases). Per the germline V gene, CDR1 is MNHEY and CDR2 is SVGAGI. V shed 6 bases and J shed 7 bases, with 16 bases lying between them. CDR3 length: 15 residues. The CDR3 here is CASRGTQGWNSPLHF. In nucleotides, the CDR3 is TGTGCCAGCAGAGGGACACAAGGGTGGAATTCACCCCTCCACTTT.

This chain connects TRBV6-5 to TRBJ2-7; TRBD1 agrees at 7 bases. Germline CDR1 and CDR2: MNHEY and SVGAGI. The CDR3 is 15 residues long. Trimming cost V 0 bases and J 3 bases; bases outside gene matches: 5. CDR3 sequence: CASSYSRDSFYEQYF. The CDR3 nucleotides read TGTGCCAGCAGTTACTCTCGGGACAGCTTCTACGAGCAGTACTTC.

The CDR3 is CASNPTLAGASYEQYF. The CDR3 nucleotides are TGTGCCAGCAACCCAACGCTAGCGGGGGCTTCCTACGAGCAGTACTTC. The chain joins TRBV27 to TRBJ2-7; TRBD2 aligns across 10 bases. CDR1 and CDR2 (germline): MNHEY, SMNVEV (reference sequence). Trimming cost V 7 bases and J 1 base; bases outside gene matches: 10. The length of the CDR3 is 16 residues.

CDR3 in amino acids: CASSLINTGELFF. The CDR3 DNA sequence: TGTGCCAGCAGTTTAATAAACACCGGGGAGCTGTTTTTT. The chain has TRBV28 and TRBJ2-2; D ambiguous. The CDR3 consists of 13 residues. Trimming pared 2 bases from V and 2 bases from J, leaving 3 bases between. Germline loops: CDR1 MDHEN, CDR2 SYDVKM. The whole variable domain, filled in from reference TRBV28 and TRBJ2-2, reads DVKVTQSSRYLVKRTGEKVFLECVQDMDHENMFWYRQDPGLGLRLIYFSYDVKMKEKGDIPEGYSVSREKKERFSLILESASTNQTSMYLCASSLINTGELFFGEGSRLTVL.

J is TRBJ2-7 and V is TRBV12-5; no definite D call. Germline assignment: CDR1 LGHNT and CDR2 FRNRAP. The CDR3 covers 12 residues. V was trimmed by 2 bases and J by 4 bases, leaving 6 bases between them. Here the CDR3 reads CASGLYKYEQYF. In DNA form, the CDR3 reads TGTGCTAGTGGTTTGTATAAATACGAGCAGTACTTC.

The chain combines TRBV7-2 with TRBJ2-7; D is ambiguous. V lost 1 base to trimming and J lost 4 bases, with 11 bases between them. CDR1 is SGHTA and CDR2 is FQGNSA in the germline V gene. The CDR3 loop spans 14 amino acids. The CDR3 DNA reads TGTGCCAGCAGCTTAGGGGCTTCAGTATACGAGCAGTACTTC. Its translation: CASSLGASVYEQYF.

The chain links TRBV7-8 to TRBJ2-1; D may be TRBD2 (5 bases). The V end lost 2 bases, the J end lost 0 bases, and 11 bases lay between the germline ends. This CDR3 spans 16 amino acids. CDR1 and CDR2 (germline): SGHVS, FQNEAQ. CDR3 sequence reads: CASSLSGALSYNEQFF. The CDR3 region has the DNA TGTGCCAGCAGCTTAAGCGGAGCCCTCTCCTACAATGAGCAGTTCTTC.

This clone turned up a few times. The chain combines TRBV7-8 with TRBJ1-5, with a tentative D call TRBD1 (6 bases). With 6 bases removed from V and 2 bases from J, the gap between germline ends came to 17 bases. The germline V gene has CDR1 SGHVS and CDR2 FQNEAQ. The CDR3 consists of 16 residues. Written as DNA, the CDR3 is TGTGCCAGCAGTCGAGGGGGGGTTGTGGGCAATCAGCCCCAGCATTTT. It encodes CASSRGGVVGNQPQHF.

The chain couples TRBV6-5 to TRBJ2-3; D is unclear. CDR1 MNHEY and CDR2 SVGAGI come from the germline V gene. Trimming took 2 bases from V and 6 from J, leaving 9 bases between them. The CDR3 runs to 13 residues. The CDR3 nucleotides read TGTGCCAGCAGTTACCCTGCGGCGGATACGCAGTATTTT. This encodes CASSYPAADTQYF.

Here the CDR3 DNA reads TGTGCCAGCAGCTTGATCAGACAGGGGGGTACTGAAGCTTTCTTT. As protein: CASSLIRQGGTEAFF. The chain couples TRBV5-6 to TRBJ1-1; 9 positions agree with TRBD1. Germline CDR1 reads SGHDT; CDR2 reads YYEEEE. The CDR3 has 15 amino acids. Trimming removed 1 base from V and 5 bases from J; junction bases left unmatched: 6.

This chain links TRBV3-1 (or the pseudogene TRBV3-2) with TRBJ1-6; 9 nucleotides align to TRBD1. Germline values: CDR1 LGHDT, CDR2 YNNKEL (reference sequence). Trimming at V came to 4 bases and at J to 12 bases, leaving 10 bases not matched to a gene. The CDR3 is 15 amino acids. The chain's CDR3 is CASSRDRAPSGPLHF. CDR3 nucleotides: TGTGCCAGCAGCCGGGACAGGGCCCCATCCGGACCCCTCCACTTT.

This sequence joins TRBV6-5 and TRBJ2-1; D might be TRBD2 (6 bases). The CDR3 consists of 15 residues. Germline V gene lookup returns CDR1 MNHEY and CDR2 SVGAGI. Trimming pared 4 bases from V and 0 bases from J, leaving 10 bases between. The CDR3: CASSSTSYSYNEQFF. CDR3 nucleotides: TGTGCCAGCAGTTCGACTAGTTACTCCTACAATGAGCAGTTCTTC.

This clone appeared once. V and J are TRBV19 and TRBJ1-6, with 8 bases fitting TRBD1. The CDR3 sequence is 13 residues long. Unmatched junction bases numbered 5, after V lost 6 bases and J lost 10 bases. Germline lookup yields CDR1 LNHDA and CDR2 SQIVND (reference sequence). This CDR3 is CASSGQGVSPLHF. The DNA of the CDR3 is TGTGCCAGTAGCGGACAGGGAGTATCACCCCTCCACTTT.

The chain links TRBV7-9 to TRBJ2-7; D unclear. Trimming left V 5 bases short and J 3 bases short, with 5 bases between. There are 11 residues in the CDR3. Germline CDR1 reads SEHNR; CDR2 reads FQNEAQ (reference sequence). As DNA, the CDR3 is TGTGCCAGCAGCACGAGCTACGAGCAGTACTTC. Residues: CASSTSYEQYF.

The rearrangement joins TRBV7-2 to TRBJ2-1, with a possible D match to TRBD2 (7 bases). The CDR3 length is 14 residues. Trimming left V 5 bases short and J 7 bases short, with 15 bases between. Per germline, CDR1 SGHTA and CDR2 FQGNSA. CDR3 residues: CASSPGGPGNEQFF. The CDR3 coding sequence is TGTGCCAGCAGCCCGGGGGGCCCGGGGAATGAGCAGTTCTTC.

The V and J genes are TRBV5-1 and TRBJ1-6; unclear D gene. The CDR3 covers 14 residues. Germline V gives CDR1 SGHRS, CDR2 YFSETQ. V lost 7 bases, J lost 0 bases, and 8 bases lay in between. The CDR3 DNA is TGCGCCAGCGGAGAGGGCTCCTATAATTCACCCCTCCACTTT. This codes for CASGEGSYNSPLHF. The variable domain in full, with the rest retrieved from reference TRBV5-1 and TRBJ1-6, is KAGVTQTPRYLIKTRGQQVTLSCSPISGHRSVSWYQQTPGQGLQFLFEYFSETQRNKGNFPGRFSGRQFSNSRSEMNVSTLELGDSALYLCASGEGSYNSPLHFGNGTRLTVT.

This chain connects TRBV7-3 to TRBJ2-6; D not certain. V was shortened by 4 bases and J by 1 base, with 8 bases between the two germline ends. The CDR3 runs to 15 residues. CDR1 SGHTA and CDR2 FQGTGA come from the germline V gene. CDR3 bases: TGTGCCAGCAGCTATGGGCAGTCTGGGGCCAACGTCCTGACTTTC. This codes for CASSYGQSGANVLTF.

This chain connects TRBV3-1 (or the pseudogene TRBV3-2) to TRBJ2-2; 9 nucleotides agree with TRBD1. Losses at the gene ends were 2 bases for V and 5 bases for J; bases not matched to a gene: 6. The CDR3 spans 16 residues. Looked up from germline, CDR1 is LGHDT and CDR2 is YNNKEL (reference sequence). This CDR3 is CASSQRTGANTGELFF. CDR3 bases: TGTGCCAGCAGCCAAAGGACAGGGGCAAATACCGGGGAGCTGTTTTTT.

This clone was seen more than once but under ten times. The genes are TRBV27 and TRBJ1-2; 10 bases fit TRBD1. Germline CDR1 MNHEY, CDR2 SMNVEV (reference sequence). CDR3 length: 15 amino acids. Trimming removed 4 bases from V and 4 bases from J; junction bases left unmatched: 6. CDR3 coding DNA: TGTGCCAGCAGTTCGGGACAGGGGATATTCTATGGCTACACCTTC. It yields the protein CASSSGQGIFYGYTF.

The V gene is TRBV5-6, the J gene TRBJ2-5, with TRBD2 as a possible D gene (5 bases). From germline, CDR1 is SGHDT and CDR2 YYEEEE. The ends were cut back, 2 bases at V and 5 bases at J, with 13 bases in the middle. CDR3 length: 14 amino acids. This CDR3 is CASSFPGDVETQYF. The DNA for the CDR3 is TGTGCCAGCAGCTTTCCCGGGGATGTGGAGACCCAGTACTTC.

V gene TRBV9 combines with J gene TRBJ1-2; tentatively, D is TRBD1 (5 bases). V gave up 0 bases and J gave up 4 bases, with 10 bases separating them. Germline-derived CDR1 and CDR2 are SGDLS and YYNGEE. This CDR3 is built from 14 residues. The CDR3 here is CASSVGMQGYGYTF. The CDR3 nucleotides are TGTGCCAGCAGCGTAGGGATGCAGGGCTATGGCTACACCTTC.

The V gene is TRBV14, the J gene TRBJ1-2, with D hard to call. Trimming took 3 bases from V and 5 from J, leaving 10 bases between them. The CDR3 length is 13 residues. The germline V gene has CDR1 SGHDN and CDR2 FVKESK. CDR3 residues: CASSHDREYGYTF. As DNA, the CDR3 is TGTGCCAGCAGCCATGACCGGGAGTATGGCTACACCTTC.

This chain links TRBV18 with TRBJ1-1, with TRBD1 as a possible D gene (6 bases). The V gene lost 1 base and the J gene lost 4 bases, with 13 bases spanning the gap. The CDR3 runs 15 residues. Germline V gene sequence: CDR1 KGHSH, CDR2 LQKENI. This CDR3 is CASSPRDITSTEAFF. The CDR3 bases are TGTGCCAGCTCACCACGGGACATAACCTCCACTGAAGCTTTCTTT.

The V gene is TRBV18, the J gene TRBJ1-5, with a possible D match to TRBD1 (6 bases). Germline V gives CDR1 KGHSH, CDR2 LQKENI. This CDR3 is built from 14 residues. V lost 1 base and J 6 bases, leaving 10 bases between the germline ends. The CDR3 protein is CASSPQEQGQPQHF. In DNA form, the CDR3 reads TGTGCCAGCTCACCACAGGAACAGGGTCAGCCCCAGCATTTT.

The chain is built from TRBV29-1 and TRBJ2-2; 7 bases are a match to TRBD1. With 4 bases clipped from V and 5 bases from J, the junction kept 13 bases outside the gene matches. The CDR3 is 16 residues long. Germline V lookup: CDR1 SQVTM, CDR2 ANQGSEA. CDR3 coding DNA: TGCAGCGTTGGGGGAGAAGGGGGCATAGGAACCGGGGAGCTGTTTTTT. Translation: CSVGGEGGIGTGELFF.

This chain uses TRBV9 with TRBJ1-1, with 7 bases identical to TRBD1. After removal of 2 bases from V and 5 bases from J, the junction contained 12 bases not matched to a gene. The CDR3 consists of 16 residues. Per the germline V gene, CDR1 is SGDLS and CDR2 is YYNGEE. CDR3 amino acids: CASSVSHDRVGTEAFF. The CDR3 DNA sequence: TGTGCCAGCAGCGTTTCCCACGACAGGGTTGGGACTGAAGCTTTCTTT.

V and J are TRBV12-3 or TRBV12-4 and TRBJ2-7; D gene unclear. The CDR3 is 11 residues long. Trimming took 5 bases from V and 7 from J, leaving 9 bases between them. The CDR3, as DNA: TGTGCCAGCAGTCAGACATGGGAGCAGTACTTC. Translating gives CASSQTWEQYF.